This T cell receptor beta chain originates from a study of blood T cell repertoires in COVID-19. Study background: Researchers got acute and convalescent COVID-19 samples from the United States, Italy and Spain. PBMCs, B-cell-depleted T cells, or T cells provided the cDNA or gDNA that made up the material.

This CDR3 is 19 amino acids long. V trimming: 4 bases; J trimming: 4 bases; junction bases outside the gene matches: 15. Germline CDR1 and CDR2: MNHEY and SMNVEV (reference sequence). Under the authors' procedure: Quantification of nucleated cells was approximated via reference gene primer amplification. TCRdb's copy holds only in-frame clones and misses some; the assay was immunoSEQ multiplex PCR. D and trimming were read from the DNA, whereas the V and J calls and clone size are those reported in that table. The sample records about 11,000 clones, approximately 84% being singletons. The chain has TRBV27 and TRBJ2-3; 12 nucleotides line up with TRBD2. The TCR comes from a man aged 50-59 years with active COVID-19. Sequencing was done on a sample of peripheral blood. DNA for the CDR3: TGTGCCAGCAGTTCGATATCCCCGGCTAGCGGGAGGGAGGCAGATACGCAGTATTTT. This sequence encodes CASSSISPASGREADTQYF.